The next 18 T cell receptor beta chains were all read from a single sample in a study of blood T cell repertoires in COVID-19. TCRdb keeps only in-frame clones here, not all; method: immunoSEQ multiplex PCR. The sample comprises around 310,000 clones, 85% to 90% of which are singletons, and over 8.5% rests with the top ten. The sample taken for sequencing was PBMCs or T cells enriched from blood (not recorded which). These receptors all stem from a woman aged 25 to 39 who had recovered from COVID-19.

This clone came up once. This chain joins TRBV5-1 and TRBJ2-7, with 8 nucleotides matching TRBD1. CDR1 and CDR2 (germline): SGHRS, YFSETQ. The CDR3 has 14 amino acids. The ends lost 2 bases at V and 6 bases at J; junction bases unmatched: 7. CDR3 sequence reads: CASSFSTGGLEQYF. The CDR3, as DNA: TGCGCCAGCAGCTTTAGCACAGGGGGTCTCGAGCAGTACTTC.

The gene calls are TRBV5-6 and TRBJ2-7, with 9 bases fitting TRBD2. Germline CDR1 reads SGHDT; CDR2 reads YYEEEE. CDR3 size: 15 residues. Trimming cost V 4 bases and J 3 bases; bases outside gene matches: 8. The CDR3 nucleotides read TGTGCCAGCAGCATCGAGACTAGCGGCTTCTACGAGCAGTACTTC. As protein: CASSIETSGFYEQYF.

CDR3 sequence (DNA): TGTGCCAGCAGTTACTCGCGTTTCCCCAACTATGGCTACACCTTC. This encodes CASSYSRFPNYGYTF. The rearrangement joins TRBV6-5 to TRBJ1-2, with D unresolved. In germline, CDR1 is MNHEY, CDR2 SVGAGI. V was cut by 0 bases and J by 2 bases, with 10 bases left in between. CDR3 size: 15 residues.

The CDR3 nucleotides are TGTGCCAGCAGCTTTGGGGCGGGAGGCCAAGAGACCCAGTACTTC. It specifies CASSFGAGGQETQYF. The J gene is TRBJ2-5, the V gene TRBV7-2; TRBD2 aligns across 8 bases. The length of the CDR3 is 15 residues. CDR1 and CDR2 (germline): SGHTA, FQGNSA. After removal of 3 bases from V and 1 base from J, the junction contained 4 bases not matched to a gene.

This chain uses TRBV7-2 with TRBJ2-1, with 14 bases lining up with TRBD2. Looked up from germline, CDR1 is SGHTA and CDR2 is FQGNSA. The CDR3 length is 17 residues. The V and J ends lost 5 bases and 6 bases, in that order; junction bases with no gene match: 9. The CDR3 reads CASSLGLAGGLLNEQFF. The CDR3 region has the DNA TGTGCCAGCAGCCTTGGACTAGCGGGGGGACTCCTCAATGAGCAGTTCTTC.

The chain links TRBV7-9 to TRBJ1-5; 10 nucleotides agree with TRBD1. The germline V gene encodes CDR1 SEHNR and CDR2 FQNEAQ (reference sequence). Losses at the gene ends were 1 base for V and 4 bases for J; bases not matched to a gene: 4. The CDR3 consists of 16 residues. CDR3 protein: CASSLVWTGGNQPQHF. In nucleotides, the CDR3 is TGTGCCAGCAGCTTAGTGTGGACAGGGGGAAATCAGCCCCAGCATTTT.

V and J are TRBV5-1 and TRBJ1-3, with D maybe TRBD1 (5 bases). V was trimmed by 0 bases and J by 5 bases, leaving 15 bases between them. CDR3 length equals 16 residues. The germline V gene has CDR1 SGHRS and CDR2 YFSETQ. CDR3 amino acids: CASSLDFRVDRNTIYF. Written as DNA, the CDR3 is TGCGCCAGCAGCTTGGATTTCAGGGTAGACCGAAACACCATATATTTT.

The chain uses TRBV7-6 and TRBJ2-7; 8 bases are a match to TRBD2. CDR1 is SGHVS, CDR2 FNYEAQ, per germline. Losses at the gene ends were 8 bases for V and 5 bases for J; bases not matched to a gene: 20. The CDR3 has 17 amino acids. This CDR3 is CASSITPRGRGGNEQYF. The CDR3 DNA is TGTGCCAGCTCAATCACCCCCCGGGGGCGCGGGGGGAACGAGCAGTACTTC.

The chain recombines TRBV6-5 with TRBJ1-5; perhaps TRBD1 as D (6 bases). V lost 6 bases and J lost 3, with 15 bases in between. Germline V lookup: CDR1 MNHEY, CDR2 SVGAGI. The CDR3 contains 15 residues. CDR3 sequence reads: CASSQGTGNNQPQHF. For the CDR3, the DNA is TGTGCCAGCAGCCAGGGGACCGGGAACAATCAGCCCCAGCATTTT.

This clone was observed once. The chain employs TRBV11-3 and TRBJ2-1, with 8 positions matching TRBD2. This CDR3 region has 15 residues. With V trimmed by 5 bases and J by 5 bases, 8 bases remained unmatched. The germline gives CDR1 SGHNT, CDR2 YENEEA. As DNA, the CDR3 is TGTGCCAGCAGCGCGGGACTAGTCCAGAACAATGAGCAGTTCTTC. Translated: CASSAGLVQNNEQFF.

The CDR3 nucleotides are TGCGCCAGCAGCCAAGGGCAGGGGGCGAACGAGCAGTACTTC. It is translated as CASSQGQGANEQYF. V usage is TRBV4-1 and J usage is TRBJ2-7, with 8 bases aligning to TRBD1. The V and J ends lost 1 base and 5 bases, in that order; junction bases with no gene match: 4. From germline, CDR1 is MGHRA and CDR2 YSYEKL. The CDR3 is made up of 14 amino acids.

This clone was detected only once. The chain couples TRBV7-9 to TRBJ2-1, with 8 bases matching TRBD1. This CDR3 comprises 16 residues. Germline V gene lookup returns CDR1 SEHNR and CDR2 FQNEAQ (reference sequence). V lost 5 bases and J lost 3; bases outside the gene matches: 9. The CDR3 sequence: CASSTHRGKNYNEQFF. CDR3 coding DNA: TGTGCCAGCAGCACTCACAGGGGGAAGAACTACAATGAGCAGTTCTTC. The full variable domain, its missing parts supplied by reference TRBV7-9 and TRBJ2-1, is DTGVSQNPRHKITKRGQNVTFRCDPISEHNRLYWYRQTLGQGPEFLTYFQNEAQLEKSRLLSDRFSAERPKGSFSTLEIQRTEQGDSAMYLCASSTHRGKNYNEQFFGPGTRLTVL.

The rearrangement joins TRBV18 to TRBJ2-7; 8 nucleotides match TRBD2. Looked up from germline, CDR1 is KGHSH and CDR2 is LQKENI. The CDR3 is made up of 14 amino acids. Trimming cost V 1 base and J 5 bases; bases outside gene matches: 4. The CDR3 nucleotides are TGTGCCAGCTCACCACGCGACGGGGGGGACGAGCAGTACTTC. As protein: CASSPRDGGDEQYF.

V is TRBV7-2 and J is TRBJ2-1, with 14 positions matching TRBD2. The CDR3 is 15 amino acids. V was clipped by 1 base and J by 9 bases; unmatched bases: 2. The V gene's germline CDR1 is SGHTA and CDR2 FQGNSA. The CDR3 DNA reads TGTGCCAGCAGCTTAGGACTAGCGGGAGGGTTTGAGCAGTTCTTC. This encodes CASSLGLAGGFEQFF.

This clone was seen only once. This chain joins TRBV23-1 and TRBJ2-7, with D possibly being TRBD1 (6 bases). TRBV23-1 is noted as an ORF with a role that remains uncertain. Trimming pared 2 bases from V and 5 bases from J, leaving 13 bases between. The CDR3 is made up of 14 amino acids. CDR3 sequence reads: CASSQLPGHHEQYF. The CDR3 nucleotides read TGCGCCAGCAGTCAACTCCCGGGACACCACGAGCAGTACTTC.

The V gene is TRBV25-1, the J gene TRBJ1-2, with D perhaps TRBD1 (6 bases). This CDR3 comprises 13 residues. The germline V and J ends were trimmed by 0 bases and 8 bases, with 10 bases remaining between them. Germline CDR1 and CDR2: MGHDK and SYGVNS. CDR3 loop: CASSEYAGAGYTF. CDR3 nucleotides: TGTGCCAGCAGTGAATACGCAGGGGCGGGCTACACCTTC.

V gene TRBV28 combines with J gene TRBJ2-7; weak D call: TRBD1 (6 bases). The germline V gene encodes CDR1 MDHEN and CDR2 SYDVKM. Trimming stripped 6 bases from V and 2 bases from J, with 11 bases between. This CDR3 region has 13 residues. The CDR3 here is CASSPRTAYEQYF. CDR3 nucleotides: TGTGCCAGCAGCCCCCGGACAGCCTACGAGCAGTACTTC.

This clone was observed once. The V gene is TRBV5-1, the J gene TRBJ2-6; 7 bases fit TRBD1. Losses at the gene ends were 4 bases for V and 2 bases for J; bases not matched to a gene: 9. This CDR3 spans 17 amino acids. Germline assignment: CDR1 SGHRS and CDR2 YFSETQ. CDR3 sequence (DNA): TGCGCCAGCAGCCCGGGATCGACAGGGACTGGGGCCAACGTCCTGACTTTC. This translates into CASSPGSTGTGANVLTF.